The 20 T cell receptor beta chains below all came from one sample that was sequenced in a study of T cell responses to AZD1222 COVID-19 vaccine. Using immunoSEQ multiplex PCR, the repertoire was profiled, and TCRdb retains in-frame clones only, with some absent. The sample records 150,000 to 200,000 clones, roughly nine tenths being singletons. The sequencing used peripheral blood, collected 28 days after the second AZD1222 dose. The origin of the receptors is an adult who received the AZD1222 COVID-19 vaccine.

CDR3 sequence: CASSHTGWDSSYF. The DNA of the CDR3 is TGTGCCAGCAGTCATACGGGGTGGGACAGCTCCTACTTC. This sequence joins TRBV6-6 and TRBJ2-5, with 7 nucleotides matching TRBD1. CDR1 and CDR2 from the germline V gene are MNHNY and SVGAGI (reference sequence). The CDR3 contains 13 residues. V trimming: 5 bases; J trimming: 14 bases; junction bases outside the gene matches: 14.

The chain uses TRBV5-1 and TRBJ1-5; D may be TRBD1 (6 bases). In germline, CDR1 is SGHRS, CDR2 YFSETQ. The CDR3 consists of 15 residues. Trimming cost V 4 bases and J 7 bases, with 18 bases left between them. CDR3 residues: CASSLVGTQGQPQHF. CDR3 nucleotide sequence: TGCGCCAGCAGCCTGGTGGGTACCCAGGGGCAGCCCCAGCATTTT.

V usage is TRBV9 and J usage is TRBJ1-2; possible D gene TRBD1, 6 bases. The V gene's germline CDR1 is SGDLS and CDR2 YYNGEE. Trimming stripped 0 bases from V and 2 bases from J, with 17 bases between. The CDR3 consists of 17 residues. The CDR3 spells CASSVGSAGARNYGYTF. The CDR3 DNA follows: TGTGCCAGCAGCGTAGGATCCGCAGGGGCCCGGAACTATGGCTACACCTTC.

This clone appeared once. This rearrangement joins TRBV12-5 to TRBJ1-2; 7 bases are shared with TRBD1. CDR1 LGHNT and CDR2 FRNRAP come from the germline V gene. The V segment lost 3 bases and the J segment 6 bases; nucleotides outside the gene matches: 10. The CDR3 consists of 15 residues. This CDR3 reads CASGLPIQGGNGYTF. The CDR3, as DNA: TGTGCTAGTGGTTTACCTATTCAGGGGGGCAATGGCTACACCTTC.

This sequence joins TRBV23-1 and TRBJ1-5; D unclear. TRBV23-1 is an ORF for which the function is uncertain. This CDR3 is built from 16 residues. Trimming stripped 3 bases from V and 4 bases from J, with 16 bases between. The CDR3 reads CASSHCARQINQPQHF. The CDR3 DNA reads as TGCGCCAGCAGTCATTGCGCGCGGCAGATTAATCAGCCCCAGCATTTT.

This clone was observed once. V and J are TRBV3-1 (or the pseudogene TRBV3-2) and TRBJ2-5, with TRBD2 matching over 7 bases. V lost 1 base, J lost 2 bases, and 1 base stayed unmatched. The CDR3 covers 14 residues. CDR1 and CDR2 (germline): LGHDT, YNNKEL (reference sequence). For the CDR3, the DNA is TGTGCCAGCAGCCAAGGGACTAGTCAAGAGACCCAGTACTTC. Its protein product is CASSQGTSQETQYF.

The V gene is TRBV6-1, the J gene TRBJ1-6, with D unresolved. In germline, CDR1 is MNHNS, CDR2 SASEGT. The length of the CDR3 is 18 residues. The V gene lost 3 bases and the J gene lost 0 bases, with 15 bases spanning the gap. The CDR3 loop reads CASSDRVAGSSYNSPLHF. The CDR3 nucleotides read TGTGCCAGCAGTGATAGGGTGGCAGGCAGCTCCTATAATTCACCCCTCCACTTT.

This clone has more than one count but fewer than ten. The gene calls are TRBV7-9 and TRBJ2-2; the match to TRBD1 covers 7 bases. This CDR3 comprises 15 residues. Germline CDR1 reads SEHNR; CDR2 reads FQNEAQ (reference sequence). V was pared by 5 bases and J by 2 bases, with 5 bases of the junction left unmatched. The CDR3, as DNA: TGTGCCAGCAGCATAGGGACAGTCAACACCGGGGAGCTGTTTTTT. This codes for CASSIGTVNTGELFF.

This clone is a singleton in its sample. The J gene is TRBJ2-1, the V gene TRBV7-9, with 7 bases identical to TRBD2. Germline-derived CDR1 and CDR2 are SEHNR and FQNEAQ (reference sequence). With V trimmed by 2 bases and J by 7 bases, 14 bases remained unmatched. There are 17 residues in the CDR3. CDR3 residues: CASSLKDRGGNKNEQFF. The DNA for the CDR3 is TGTGCCAGCAGCTTAAAGGACCGGGGAGGGAACAAAAATGAGCAGTTCTTC.

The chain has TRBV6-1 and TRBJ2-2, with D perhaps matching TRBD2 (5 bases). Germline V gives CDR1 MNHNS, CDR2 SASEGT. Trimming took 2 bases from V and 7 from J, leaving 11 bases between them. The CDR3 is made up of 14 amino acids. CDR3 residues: CASSELTSYGELFF. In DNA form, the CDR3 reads TGTGCCAGCAGTGAACTTACTAGTTACGGGGAGCTGTTTTTT.

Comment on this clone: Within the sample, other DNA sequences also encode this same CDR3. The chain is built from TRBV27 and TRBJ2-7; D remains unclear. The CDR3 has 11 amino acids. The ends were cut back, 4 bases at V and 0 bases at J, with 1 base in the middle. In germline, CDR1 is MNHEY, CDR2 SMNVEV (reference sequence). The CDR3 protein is CASSSSYEQYF. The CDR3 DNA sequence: TGTGCCAGCAGTTCCTCCTACGAGCAGTACTTC.

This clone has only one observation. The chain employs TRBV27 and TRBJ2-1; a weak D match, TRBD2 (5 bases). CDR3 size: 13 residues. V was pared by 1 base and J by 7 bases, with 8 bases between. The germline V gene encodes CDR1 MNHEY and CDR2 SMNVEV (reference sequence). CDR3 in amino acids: CASSLLRGNEQFF. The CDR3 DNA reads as TGTGCCAGCAGTTTATTACGGGGTAATGAGCAGTTCTTC.

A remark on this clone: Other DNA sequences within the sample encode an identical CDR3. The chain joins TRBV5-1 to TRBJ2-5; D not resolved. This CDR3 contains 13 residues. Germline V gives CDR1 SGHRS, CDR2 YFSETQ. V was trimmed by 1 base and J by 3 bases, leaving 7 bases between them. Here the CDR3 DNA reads TGCGCCAGCAGCTTGATAGGGAAAGAGACCCAGTACTTC. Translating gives CASSLIGKETQYF.

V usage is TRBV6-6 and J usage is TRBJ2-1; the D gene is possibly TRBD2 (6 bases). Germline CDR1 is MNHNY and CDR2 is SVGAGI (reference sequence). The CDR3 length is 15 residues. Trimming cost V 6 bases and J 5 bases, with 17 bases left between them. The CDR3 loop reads CASSLVPGVDNEQFF. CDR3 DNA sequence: TGTGCCAGCAGCTTAGTTCCGGGAGTGGACAATGAGCAGTTCTTC.

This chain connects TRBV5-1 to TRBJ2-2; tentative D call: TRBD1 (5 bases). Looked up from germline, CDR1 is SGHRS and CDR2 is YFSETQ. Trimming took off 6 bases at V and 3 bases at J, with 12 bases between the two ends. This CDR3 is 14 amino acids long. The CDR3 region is CASKTQGYTGELFF. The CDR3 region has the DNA TGCGCCAGCAAAACTCAGGGTTACACCGGGGAGCTGTTTTTT.

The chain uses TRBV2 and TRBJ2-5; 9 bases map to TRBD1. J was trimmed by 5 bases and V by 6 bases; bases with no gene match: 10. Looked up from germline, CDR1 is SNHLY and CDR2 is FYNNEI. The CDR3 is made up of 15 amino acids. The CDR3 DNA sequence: TGTGCCAGCAGGATGGACAGGGGAGGGAAGGAGACCCAGTACTTC. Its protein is CASRMDRGGKETQYF.

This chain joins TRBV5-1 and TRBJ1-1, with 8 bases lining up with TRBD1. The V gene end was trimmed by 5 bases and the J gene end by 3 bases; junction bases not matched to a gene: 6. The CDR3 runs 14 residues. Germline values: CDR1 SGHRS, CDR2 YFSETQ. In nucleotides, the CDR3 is TGCGCCAGCAGACAGGGGGGTGGCTACACTGAAGCTTTCTTT. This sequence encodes CASRQGGGYTEAFF.

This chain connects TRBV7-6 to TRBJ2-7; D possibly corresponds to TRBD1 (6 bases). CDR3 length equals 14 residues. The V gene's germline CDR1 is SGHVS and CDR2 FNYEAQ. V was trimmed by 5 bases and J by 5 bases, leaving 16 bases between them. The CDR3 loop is CASSDRQGIHEQYF. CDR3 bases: TGTGCCAGCAGCGACCGCCAGGGGATCCACGAGCAGTACTTC.

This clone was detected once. The CDR3 region is CATSRGTKETQYF. CDR3 bases: TGTGCCACCAGCCGAGGGACTAAAGAGACCCAGTACTTC. The chain carries TRBV15 and TRBJ2-5; 7 bases fit TRBD2. This CDR3 has 13 amino acids. V dropped 5 bases and J dropped 3; count of bases not matched to a gene: 3. Germline V lookup: CDR1 LNHNV, CDR2 YYDKDF (reference sequence).

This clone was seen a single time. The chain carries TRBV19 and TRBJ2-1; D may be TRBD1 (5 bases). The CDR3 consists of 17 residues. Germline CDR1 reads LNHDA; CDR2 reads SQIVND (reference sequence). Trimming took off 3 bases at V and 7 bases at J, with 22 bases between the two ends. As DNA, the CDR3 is TGTGCCAGTAGTATCAGAAGAAGGACGGACATTGGGAATGAGCAGTTCTTC. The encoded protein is CASSIRRRTDIGNEQFF. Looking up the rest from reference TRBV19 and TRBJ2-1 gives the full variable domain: DGGITQSPKYLFRKEGQNVTLSCEQNLNHDAMYWYRQDPGQGLRLIYYSQIVNDFQKGDIAEGYSVSREKKESFPLTVTSAQKNPTAFYLCASSIRRRTDIGNEQFFGPGTRLTVL.